Here is one TCR beta chain with its context. The repertoire was sequenced with immunoSEQ multiplex PCR; TCRdb's copy has only in-frame clones and lacks some. There are 150,000 or so clones in the sample; 85% to 90% occur only once, and 13% lies in the top ten. The data were taken from a study of blood T cell repertoires in COVID-19. Per germline, CDR1 SGHVS and CDR2 FQNEAQ. The CDR3 consists of 19 residues. Trimming cost V 5 bases and J 1 base; bases outside gene matches: 10. The specimen sequenced was peripheral blood. The chain links TRBV7-8 to TRBJ2-1, with TRBD2 matching 14 bases. This sequence was found in a man between 18 and 29 years old with COVID-19, enrolled during active disease. The CDR3 region is CASSPRLAGGPGSYNEQFF. The CDR3, as DNA: TGTGCCAGCAGCCCCCGACTAGCGGGAGGGCCGGGGTCCTACAATGAGCAGTTCTTC. The whole variable domain, filled in from reference TRBV7-8 and TRBJ2-1, reads GAGVSQSPRYKVAKRGQDVALRCDPISGHVSLFWYQQALGQGPEFLTYFQNEAQLDKSGLPSDRFFAERPEGSVSTLKIQRTQQEDSAVYLCASSPRLAGGPGSYNEQFFGPGTRLTVL.